Listed below are T cell receptor beta chains from one sample, sequenced in a study of identical twins. TCRdb redid the calling of the 5' RACE reads with MiXCR, one entry per CDR3 protein. This table holds around 1.7 million distinct CDR3 sequences, roughly a third found once. Sequenced input: cord blood. Receptors originate from a newborn girl in good health. Both conserved end residues are part of each CDR3. The D gene is left open where the match is weak. For some rows the clone size is stated as once, few or many, or as a class when expanded; others skip it.

CDR3aa	CDR3nt	d_gene	j_gene	abundance	v_gene
CSVEDKGRGSSSYEQYF	TGCAGCGTTGAAGATAAGGGCAGGGGCTCTAGCTCCTACGAGCAGTACTTC	-	TRBJ2-7	-	TRBV29-1
CASSGGTSGPCNEQFF	TGTGCCAGCAGCGGTGGGACTAGCGGTCCGTGCAATGAGCAGTTCTTC	TRBD2	TRBJ2-1	-	TRBV5-6
CASRKQGARNTEAFF	TGTGCCAGCAGGAAACAGGGGGCAAGGAACACTGAAGCTTTCTTT	TRBD1	TRBJ1-1	-	TRBV2
CASSLRQNQPQHF	TGTGCCAGCAGTTTAAGGCAAAATCAGCCCCAGCATTTT	-	TRBJ1-5	-	TRBV28
CASTPAGSYNSPLHF	TGCGCCAGCACCCCAGCAGGCTCCTATAATTCACCCCTCCACTTT	-	TRBJ1-6	-	TRBV5-1
CSARDPGRGNTEAFF	TGCAGTGCTAGAGATCCGGGCCGGGGGAACACTGAAGCTTTCTTT	-	TRBJ1-1	-	TRBV20-1
CASSLYPGQGNQPQHF	TGTGCCAGCAGCCTCTACCCGGGACAGGGCAATCAGCCCCAGCATTTT	TRBD1	TRBJ1-5	-	TRBV5-8
CSAGRDRFPYEQYF	TGCAGTGCTGGCCGGGACAGGTTCCCCTACGAGCAGTACTTC	TRBD1	TRBJ2-7	few	TRBV20-1
CASSEYRRGEQYF	TGTGCCAGCAGTGAATATCGGAGGGGCGAGCAGTACTTC	-	TRBJ2-7	many	TRBV25-1
CASSPRGQGNQPQHF	TGTGCCAGCAGCCCGAGGGGGCAGGGCAATCAGCCCCAGCATTTT	TRBD1	TRBJ1-5	few	TRBV3-1
CASRWAESGANVLTF	TGCGCCAGCAGGTGGGCGGAATCTGGGGCCAACGTCCTGACTTTC	-	TRBJ2-6	-	TRBV5-1
CSAIITGVEQLF	TGCAGTGCTATTATTACAGGGGTTGAACAGTTATTC	TRBD1	TRBJ2-1	-	TRBV20-1
CASNLGGAYEQYF	TGTGCCAGCAATTTGGGGGGAGCCTACGAGCAGTACTTC	-	TRBJ2-7	-	TRBV6-2/TRBV6-3
CASSLRVGCNQPQHF	TGTGCCAGCAGTCTCAGGGTAGGTTGCAATCAGCCCCAGCATTTT	-	TRBJ1-5	-	TRBV7-4
CASSLLAGHNEQFF	TGTGCCAGCAGCTTATTAGCGGGGCACAATGAGCAGTTCTTC	TRBD2	TRBJ2-1	many	TRBV7-2
CAPAPGGYEQYF	TGTGCCCCCGCCCCGGGGGGCTACGAGCAGTACTTC	TRBD2	TRBJ2-7	-	TRBV12-3/TRBV12-4
CSASRGPSTGELFF	TGCAGTGCTAGTCGGGGGCCGAGCACCGGGGAGCTGTTTTTT	-	TRBJ2-2	once	TRBV20-1
CASRGRLAGRYEQYF	TGTGCCAGCAGGGGGAGGCTAGCGGGTCGCTACGAGCAGTACTTC	TRBD2	TRBJ2-7	-	TRBV6-5
CSARRQVKHNEQFF	TGCAGTGCTAGAAGGCAGGTTAAACACAATGAGCAGTTCTTC	-	TRBJ2-1	-	TRBV20-1
CASSLSRSRGAWDEQFF	TGTGCCAGCAGCTTAAGCCGGTCGCGGGGGGCCTGGGATGAGCAGTTCTTC	TRBD2	TRBJ2-1	-	TRBV7-9